What follows describes a single TCR beta chain. Germline CDR1 and CDR2: ENHRY and SYGVKD. V dropped 11 bases and J dropped 6; count of bases not matched to a gene: 13. CDR3 size: 14 residues. Each CDR3 protein is one row after TCRdb ran MiXCR on the RACE reads. This table has 380,000 or so distinct CDR3 sequences, 4.5% to 5.5% appearing once. This record comes from a study of human T cells and chemical hapten exposure. On the study more broadly: 0.01% DPC was applied to the upper back in patch tests, which were read at 6 days.

Sample time point: pre-sensitization, week 0. Sample treatment: therapeutic diphenylcyclopropenone sensitization with weekly scalp DPC. The sample consisted of whole blood, taken in connection with sensitization to the hapten diphenylcyclopropenone (DPC). This receptor was identified in a woman in her late teens or twenties with alopecia areata. Some clones in this sample may be carry-over from other donors' samples. The rearrangement links TRBV10-3 to TRBJ1-1; TRBD1 matches 9 bases. The CDR3: CAVGGTGWMSEAFF. In DNA, the CDR3 is TGTGCCGTCGGGGGGACAGGGTGGATGTCTGAAGCTTTCTTT.